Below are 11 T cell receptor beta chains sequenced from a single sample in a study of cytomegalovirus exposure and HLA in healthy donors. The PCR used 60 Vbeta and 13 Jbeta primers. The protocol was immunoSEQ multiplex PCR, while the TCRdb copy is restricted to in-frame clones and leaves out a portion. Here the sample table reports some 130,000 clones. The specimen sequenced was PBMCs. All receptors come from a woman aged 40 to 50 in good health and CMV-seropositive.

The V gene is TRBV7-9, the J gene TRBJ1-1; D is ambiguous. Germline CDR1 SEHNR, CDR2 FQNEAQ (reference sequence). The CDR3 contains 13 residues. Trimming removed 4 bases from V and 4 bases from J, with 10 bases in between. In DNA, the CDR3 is TGTGCCAGCAGCTCACTGTCGCCCACTGAAGCTTTCTTT. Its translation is CASSSLSPTEAFF.

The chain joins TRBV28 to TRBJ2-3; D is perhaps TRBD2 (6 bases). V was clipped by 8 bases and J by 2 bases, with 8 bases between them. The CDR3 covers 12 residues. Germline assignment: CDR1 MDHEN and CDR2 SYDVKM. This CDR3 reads CASRDFTDTQYF. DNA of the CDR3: TGTGCCAGCCGGGACTTCACAGATACGCAGTATTTT. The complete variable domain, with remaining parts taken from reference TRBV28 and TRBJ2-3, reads DVKVTQSSRYLVKRTGEKVFLECVQDMDHENMFWYRQDPGLGLRLIYFSYDVKMKEKGDIPEGYSVSREKKERFSLILESASTNQTSMYLCASRDFTDTQYFGPGTRLTVL.

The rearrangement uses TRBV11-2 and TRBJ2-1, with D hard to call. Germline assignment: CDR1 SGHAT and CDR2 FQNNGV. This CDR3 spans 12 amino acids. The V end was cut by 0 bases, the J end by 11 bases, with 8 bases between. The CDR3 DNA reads TGTGCCAGCAGCTTAGATGGCAAAAAGCAGTTCTTC. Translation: CASSLDGKKQFF. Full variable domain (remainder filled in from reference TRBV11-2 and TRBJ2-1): EAGVAQSPRYKIIEKRQSVAFWCNPISGHATLYWYQQILGQGPKLLIQFQNNGVVDDSQLPKDRFSAERLKGVDSTLKIQPAKLEDSAVYLCASSLDGKKQFFGPGTRLTVL.

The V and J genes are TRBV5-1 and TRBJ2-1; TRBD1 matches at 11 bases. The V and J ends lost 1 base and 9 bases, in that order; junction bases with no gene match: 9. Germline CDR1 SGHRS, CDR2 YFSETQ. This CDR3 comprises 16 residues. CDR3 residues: CASSLSGTGGHSEQFF. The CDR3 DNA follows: TGCGCCAGCAGCTTGTCCGGGACAGGGGGGCATAGTGAGCAGTTCTTC.

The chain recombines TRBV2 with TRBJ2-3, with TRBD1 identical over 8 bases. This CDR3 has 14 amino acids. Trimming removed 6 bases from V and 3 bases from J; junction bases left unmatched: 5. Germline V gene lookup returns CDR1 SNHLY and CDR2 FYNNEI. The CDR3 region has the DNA TGTGCCAGCAGGGGCAGGGGGCGGACAGATACGCAGTATTTT. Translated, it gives CASRGRGRTDTQYF.

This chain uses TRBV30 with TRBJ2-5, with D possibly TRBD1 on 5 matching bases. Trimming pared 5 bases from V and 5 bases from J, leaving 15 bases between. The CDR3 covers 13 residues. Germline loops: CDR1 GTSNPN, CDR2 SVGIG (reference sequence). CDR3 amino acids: CAWGDGAGETQYF. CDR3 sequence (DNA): TGTGCCTGGGGGGATGGGGCAGGGGAGACCCAGTACTTC.

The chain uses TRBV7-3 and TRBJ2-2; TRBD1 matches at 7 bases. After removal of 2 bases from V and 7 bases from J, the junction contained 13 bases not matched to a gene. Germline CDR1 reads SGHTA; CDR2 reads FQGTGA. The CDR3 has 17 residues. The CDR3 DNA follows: TGTGCCAGCAGCTTATACTCCGGACAGGTTATCAGCGGGGAGCTGTTTTTT. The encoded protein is CASSLYSGQVISGELFF.

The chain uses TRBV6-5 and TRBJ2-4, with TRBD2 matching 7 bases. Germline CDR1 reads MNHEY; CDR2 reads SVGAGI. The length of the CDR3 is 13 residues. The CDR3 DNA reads TGTGCTTCGGGGGGTGGGGCCAAAAACATTCAGTACTTC. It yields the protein CASGGGAKNIQYF.

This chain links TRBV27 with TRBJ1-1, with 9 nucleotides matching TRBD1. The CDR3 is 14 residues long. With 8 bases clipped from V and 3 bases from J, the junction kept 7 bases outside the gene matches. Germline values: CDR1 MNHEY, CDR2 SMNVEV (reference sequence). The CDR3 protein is CASHRGPGDTEAFF. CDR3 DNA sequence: TGTGCCAGCCACAGGGGGCCGGGAGACACTGAAGCTTTCTTT.

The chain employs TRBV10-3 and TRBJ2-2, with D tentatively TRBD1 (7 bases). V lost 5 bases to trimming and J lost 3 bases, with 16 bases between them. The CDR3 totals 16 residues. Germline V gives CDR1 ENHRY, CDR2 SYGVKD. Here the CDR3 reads CAISRGTDQHTGELFF. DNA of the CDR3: TGTGCCATCAGTCGCGGGACAGACCAACACACCGGGGAGCTGTTTTTT.

CDR3 in amino acids: CASSHPKTGVISGNTIYF. CDR3 coding DNA: TGTGCCAGCAGCCATCCAAAGACAGGGGTTATTTCTGGAAACACCATATATTTT. The chain links TRBV4-2 to TRBJ1-3; 8 positions agree with TRBD1. V dropped 3 bases and J dropped 1; count of bases not matched to a gene: 11. This CDR3 has 18 amino acids. CDR1 is LGHNA, CDR2 YNFKEQ, per germline.